Sequencing of this T cell receptor (beta chain) was carried out in a study of type 1 and type 2 diabetes patients. Study details: CD4+ or CD8+ T cells were positively selected from PBMCs with microbeads.

Germline CDR1 MGHDK, CDR2 SYGVNS. CDR3 length equals 14 residues. The V segment lost 9 bases and the J segment 0 bases; nucleotides outside the gene matches: 6. Study-wide points: Type 2 diabetes patients had few highly-expanded CD4+ clones, median one.

Genomic DNA was the PCR template. Amplification of the beta chain CDR3 used 30 forward and 13 reverse multiplex primers. TCRdb reprocessed the multiplex PCR reads via MiXCR and lists one record per CDR3 protein. The table shows 250,000 or so distinct CDR3 sequences, with roughly 44% occurring only once. In the case of this clonotype: Its antigen is currently unknown.

The sample taken for sequencing was peripheral blood mononuclear cells (PBMCs). This sequence originates from a man between 18 and 35 years old with type 2 diabetes. The chain carries TRBV25-1 and TRBJ2-3, with 7 bases matching TRBD1. Here the CDR3 DNA reads TGTGCCAGTCGGGACAGCCGTAGCACAGATACGCAGTATTTT. Its translation is CASRDSRSTDTQYF.